Listed here are 5 T cell receptor beta chains from one sample, sequenced in a study of T cells in Graves' hyperthyroidism and ophthalmopathy. Authors of the study amplified TCR beta CDR3 regions from RNA transcripts. With the HTBI primer set, the TCR CDR3 went through a first round of RT-PCR. One entry per CDR3 protein results from TCRdb running MiXCR on the multiplex PCR reads. This sample has fewer than 750,000 distinct CDR3 sequences, with 14% found just once. Sequenced: blood. All receptors derive from a woman aged 45-59 years with Graves' ophthalmopathy.

This clonotype appeared many times. The chain links TRBV20-1 to TRBJ2-7, with TRBD2 matching 7 bases. With 0 bases clipped from V and 0 bases from J, the junction kept 8 bases outside the gene matches. CDR3 length: 16 amino acids. Germline V gene sequence: CDR1 DFQATT, CDR2 SNEGSKA (reference sequence). The CDR3 DNA follows: TGCAGTGCTAGAGATTTACGGCGGGAGAGCTCCTACGAGCAGTACTTC. It is translated as CSARDLRRESSYEQYF.

This clonotype was detected ten times or more. The chain links TRBV30 to TRBJ2-7; unclear D gene. With 1 base removed from V and 6 bases from J, the gap between germline ends came to 10 bases. Germline V CDR1 and CDR2: GTSNPN, SVGIG (reference sequence). The CDR3 totals 12 residues. CDR3 coding DNA: TGTGCCTGGAGTGGGGATTCCCTCGAGCAGTACTTC. Its protein is CAWSGDSLEQYF.

This clonotype has a count of ten or more. The chain has TRBV12-3 or TRBV12-4 and TRBJ2-3, with D unclear. V was pared by 6 bases and J by 0 bases, with 13 bases between. The CDR3 runs 15 residues. CDR3 residues: CASRPQRFSTDTQYF. Written as DNA, the CDR3 is TGTGCCAGCAGACCGCAGAGATTTAGCACAGATACGCAGTATTTT.

The sample holds many counts of this clonotype. CDR3 sequence (DNA): TGCGCCAGCACGGGGCCCGGAGTAGATACGCAGTATTTT. Its protein is CASTGPGVDTQYF. The chain uses TRBV5-1 and TRBJ2-3; D may be TRBD1 or TRBD2 (5 bases each). Germline values: CDR1 SGHRS, CDR2 YFSETQ. CDR3 length: 13 amino acids. Trimming removed 6 bases from V and 5 bases from J, with 13 bases in between.

Many counts were recorded for this clonotype. The chain links TRBV18 to TRBJ1-4; maybe TRBD1 (5 bases). Germline V gene lookup returns CDR1 KGHSH and CDR2 LQKENI. The CDR3 extends over 15 amino acids. Trimming removed 3 bases at V and 4 bases at J, with 12 bases between. The CDR3 coding sequence is TGTGCCAGCTCACCTGTCGGGGGAGATAATGAAAAACTGTTTTTT. Protein product: CASSPVGGDNEKLFF.